This record concerns one T cell receptor beta chain sequence. This CDR3 comprises 14 residues. Germline V gene lookup returns CDR1 KGHDR and CDR2 SFDVKD. V was clipped by 4 bases and J by 6 bases; unmatched bases: 4. The sample belongs to a study of control samples from healthy donors and cancer patients. Libraries were prepared by immunoSEQ multiplex PCR; TCRdb keeps only in-frame clonotypes and omits some of them. The sample has tens of thousands of clones; about 86% are singletons. The TCR comes from a woman in her forties or fifties in good health. V usage is TRBV24-1 and J usage is TRBJ1-2, with TRBD1 matching 10 bases. Sequenced material: blood. In DNA form, the CDR3 reads TGTGCCACCAGTGACCAGGGACAGGGGAATGGCTACACCTTC. It translates to CATSDQGQGNGYTF.